Below, 6 T cell receptor beta chains from the same sample are listed, as sequenced in a study of Ad26.COV2.S vaccination and SARS-CoV-2 variants. This sample's treatment: some 20 received Ad26.COV2.S at low or high dose, single or two shots; 5 received placebo; per-sample allocation not given. Sampling happened 63 days after the first vaccine or placebo injection. Only in-frame clones appear in the TCRdb table, and some are missing; sequencing was by immunoSEQ multiplex PCR. The sample has roughly 420,000 clones, approximately 87% seen once. This specimen was peripheral blood, taken in a trial of Ad26.COV2.S vaccine versus placebo. The receptors come from a person between 18 and 59 years old who received the Ad26.COV2.S COVID-19 vaccine or a placebo.

This sequence joins TRBV5-1 and TRBJ2-1, with D unclear. V dropped 2 bases and J dropped 6 bases, with 12 bases sitting between them. This CDR3 is 14 amino acids long. In germline, CDR1 is SGHRS, CDR2 YFSETQ. The CDR3 DNA sequence: TGCGCCAGCAGCTTTAACCAGGTGGGCAATGAGCAGTTCTTC. Amino acids: CASSFNQVGNEQFF.

This chain links TRBV6-6 with TRBJ1-1; D not resolved. The length of the CDR3 is 15 residues. Trimming removed 3 bases from V and 1 base from J, with 12 bases in between. Germline V gene sequence: CDR1 MNHNY, CDR2 SVGAGI (reference sequence). The CDR3: CASSYQGLANTEAFF. The CDR3 region has the DNA TGTGCCAGCAGTTATCAAGGGTTAGCGAACACTGAAGCTTTCTTT.

Worth noting for this clone: This CDR3 is also generated by other DNA sequences in the sample. The rearrangement joins TRBV6-1 to TRBJ1-1; D ambiguous. The length of the CDR3 is 13 residues. Per germline, CDR1 MNHNS and CDR2 SASEGT. V dropped 1 base and J dropped 1 base, with 4 bases sitting between them. The CDR3 DNA reads as TGTGCCAGCAGTGAAGGGGAGAACACTGAAGCTTTCTTT. As protein: CASSEGENTEAFF.

This clone was detected only once. The gene calls are TRBV7-7 and TRBJ2-2; TRBD1 aligns across 7 bases. The CDR3 covers 17 residues. CDR1 is SSHAT and CDR2 is FNYEAQ in the germline V gene (reference sequence). Unmatched junction bases numbered 7, after V lost 2 bases and J lost 1 base. Here the CDR3 DNA reads TGTGCCAGCAGCTTACGTCAAGGGACAGAGAACACCGGGGAGCTGTTTTTT. Protein: CASSLRQGTENTGELFF.

The chain uses TRBV27 and TRBJ2-7; no clear D. Germline CDR1 reads MNHEY; CDR2 reads SMNVEV (reference sequence). Trimming took off 4 bases at V and 4 bases at J, with 8 bases between the two ends. CDR3 length equals 12 residues. The CDR3 DNA reads as TGTGCCAGCAGTTCGGACGGTTACGAGCAGTACTTC. Translation gives CASSSDGYEQYF.

The V call is TRBV7-2, the J call TRBJ2-5, with 8 bases aligning to TRBD2. V lost 3 bases to trimming and J lost 5 bases; unmatched junction nucleotides: 8. Germline-derived CDR1 and CDR2 are SGHTA and FQGNSA. CDR3 length equals 15 residues. For the CDR3, the DNA is TGTGCCAGCAGCTTTGTGGGGACTAGGGACGAGACCCAGTACTTC. Its protein is CASSFVGTRDETQYF. The whole variable domain, remainder taken from reference TRBV7-2 and TRBJ2-5, is GAGVSQSPSNKVTEKGKDVELRCDPISGHTALYWYRQSLGQGLEFLIYFQGNSAPDKSGLPSDRFSAERTGGSVSTLTIQRTQQEDSAVYLCASSFVGTRDETQYFGPGTRLLVL.